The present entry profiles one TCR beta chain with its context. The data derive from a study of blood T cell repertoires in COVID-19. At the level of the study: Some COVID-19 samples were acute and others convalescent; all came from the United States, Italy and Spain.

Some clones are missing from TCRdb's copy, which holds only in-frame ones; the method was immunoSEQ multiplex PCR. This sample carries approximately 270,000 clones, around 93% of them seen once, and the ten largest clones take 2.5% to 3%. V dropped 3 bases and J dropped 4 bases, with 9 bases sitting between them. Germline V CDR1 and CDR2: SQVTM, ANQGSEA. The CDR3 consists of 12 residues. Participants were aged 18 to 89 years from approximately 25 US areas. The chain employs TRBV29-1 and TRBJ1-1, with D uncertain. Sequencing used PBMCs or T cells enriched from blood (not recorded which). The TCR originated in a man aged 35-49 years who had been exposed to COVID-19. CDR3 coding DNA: TGCAGCGTTGATGCTACGAGCACTGAAGCTTTCTTT. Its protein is CSVDATSTEAFF. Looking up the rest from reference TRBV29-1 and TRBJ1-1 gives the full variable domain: SAVISQKPSRDICQRGTSLTIQCQVDSQVTMMFWYRQQPGQSLTLIATANQGSEATYESGFVIDKFPISRPNLTFSTLTVSNMSPEDSSIYLCSVDATSTEAFFGQGTRLTVV.